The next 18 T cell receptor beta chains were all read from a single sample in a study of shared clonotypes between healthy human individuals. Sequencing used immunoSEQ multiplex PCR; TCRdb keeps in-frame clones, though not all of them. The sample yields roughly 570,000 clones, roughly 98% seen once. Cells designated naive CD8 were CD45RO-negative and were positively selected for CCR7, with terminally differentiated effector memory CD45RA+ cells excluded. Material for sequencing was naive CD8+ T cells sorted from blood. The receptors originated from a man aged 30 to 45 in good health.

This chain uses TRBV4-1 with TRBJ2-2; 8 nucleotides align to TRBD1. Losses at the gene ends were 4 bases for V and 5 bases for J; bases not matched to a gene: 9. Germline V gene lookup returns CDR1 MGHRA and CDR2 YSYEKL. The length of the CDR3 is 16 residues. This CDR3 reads CASSLAGTGDTGELFF. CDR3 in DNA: TGCGCCAGCAGCCTTGCCGGGACAGGTGATACCGGGGAGCTGTTTTTT.

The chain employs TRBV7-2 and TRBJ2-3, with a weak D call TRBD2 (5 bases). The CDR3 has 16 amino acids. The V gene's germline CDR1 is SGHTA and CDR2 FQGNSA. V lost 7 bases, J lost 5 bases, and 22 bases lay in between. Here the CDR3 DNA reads TGTGCCAGCACCGGAGGTCGAGACTACCCAAAAGATACGCAGTATTTT. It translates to CASTGGRDYPKDTQYF. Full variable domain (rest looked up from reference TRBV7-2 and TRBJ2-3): GAGVSQSPSNKVTEKGKDVELRCDPISGHTALYWYRQSLGQGLEFLIYFQGNSAPDKSGLPSDRFSAERTGGSVSTLTIQRTQQEDSAVYLCASTGGRDYPKDTQYFGPGTRLTVL.

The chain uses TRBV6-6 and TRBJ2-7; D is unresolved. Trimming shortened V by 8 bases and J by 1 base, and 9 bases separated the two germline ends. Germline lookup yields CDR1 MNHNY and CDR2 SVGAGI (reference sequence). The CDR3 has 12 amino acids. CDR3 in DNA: TGTGCCAGCGCGCCGGGTTCCTACGAGCAGTACTTC. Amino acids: CASAPGSYEQYF.

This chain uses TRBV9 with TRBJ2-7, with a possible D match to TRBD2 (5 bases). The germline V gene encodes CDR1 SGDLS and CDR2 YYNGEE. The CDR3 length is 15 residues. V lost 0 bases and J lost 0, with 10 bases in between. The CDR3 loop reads CASSVASGPSYEQYF. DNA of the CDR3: TGTGCCAGCAGCGTAGCCAGCGGTCCCTCCTACGAGCAGTACTTC.

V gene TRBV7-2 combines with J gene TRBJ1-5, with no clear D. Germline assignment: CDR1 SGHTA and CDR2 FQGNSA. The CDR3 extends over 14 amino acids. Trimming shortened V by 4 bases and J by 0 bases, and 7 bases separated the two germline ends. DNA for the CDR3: TGTGCCAGCAGCTATATCAGTAGCAATCAGCCCCAGCATTTT. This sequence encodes CASSYISSNQPQHF. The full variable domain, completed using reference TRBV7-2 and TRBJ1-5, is GAGVSQSPSNKVTEKGKDVELRCDPISGHTALYWYRQSLGQGLEFLIYFQGNSAPDKSGLPSDRFSAERTGGSVSTLTIQRTQQEDSAVYLCASSYISSNQPQHFGDGTRLSIL.

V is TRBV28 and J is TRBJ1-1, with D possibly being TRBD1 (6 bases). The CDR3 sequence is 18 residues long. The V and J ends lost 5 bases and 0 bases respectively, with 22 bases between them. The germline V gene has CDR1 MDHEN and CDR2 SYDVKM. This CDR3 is CASSKGGSGVFMNTEAFF. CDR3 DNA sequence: TGTGCCAGCAGTAAAGGGGGGAGCGGGGTGTTCATGAACACTGAAGCTTTCTTT.

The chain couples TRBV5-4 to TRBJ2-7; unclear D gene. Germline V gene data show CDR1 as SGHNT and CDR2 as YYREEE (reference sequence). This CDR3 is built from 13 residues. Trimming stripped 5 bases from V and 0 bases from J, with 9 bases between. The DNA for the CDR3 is TGTGCCAGCAGTTCCGCGGACTCCTACGAGCAGTACTTC. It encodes CASSSADSYEQYF.

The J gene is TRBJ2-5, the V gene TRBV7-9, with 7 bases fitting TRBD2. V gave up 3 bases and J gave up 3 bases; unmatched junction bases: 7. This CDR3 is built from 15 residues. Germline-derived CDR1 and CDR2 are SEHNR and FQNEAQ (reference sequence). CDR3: CASSFIPSGKETQYF. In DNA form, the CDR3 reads TGTGCCAGCAGCTTTATCCCTAGCGGAAAAGAGACCCAGTACTTC.

CDR3 residues: CASSYFGGRAYEQYF. Here the CDR3 DNA reads TGTGCCAGCAGTTACTTCGGCGGGAGGGCCTACGAGCAGTACTTC. The V gene is TRBV6-6, the J gene TRBJ2-7; 9 positions match TRBD2. Germline V gene lookup returns CDR1 MNHNY and CDR2 SVGAGI (reference sequence). Unmatched junction bases numbered 3, after V lost 1 base and J lost 2 bases. The CDR3 sequence is 15 residues long.

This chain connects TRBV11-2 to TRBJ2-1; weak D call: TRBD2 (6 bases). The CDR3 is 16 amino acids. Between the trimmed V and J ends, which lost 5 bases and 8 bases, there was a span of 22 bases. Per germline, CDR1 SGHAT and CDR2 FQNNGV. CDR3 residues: CASSPSSDRGFDEQFF. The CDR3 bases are TGTGCCAGCAGCCCGTCTAGCGATCGGGGGTTCGATGAGCAGTTCTTC.

CDR3 loop: CASSLPDSHYEQYF. The CDR3 region has the DNA TGCGCCAGCAGCTTGCCCGACAGCCACTACGAGCAGTACTTC. This rearrangement joins TRBV5-1 to TRBJ2-7, with D maybe TRBD1 (5 bases). This CDR3 comprises 14 residues. Germline values: CDR1 SGHRS, CDR2 YFSETQ. Trimming cost V 1 base and J 3 bases, with 11 bases left between them.

This chain's CDR3 is CASSTNTGELFF. As DNA, the CDR3 is TGTGCCAGCAGCACTAACACCGGGGAGCTGTTTTTT. The chain couples TRBV9 to TRBJ2-2; no clear D. Germline V gene lookup returns CDR1 SGDLS and CDR2 YYNGEE. CDR3 length equals 12 residues. V was trimmed by 4 bases and J by 2 bases, leaving 3 bases between them.

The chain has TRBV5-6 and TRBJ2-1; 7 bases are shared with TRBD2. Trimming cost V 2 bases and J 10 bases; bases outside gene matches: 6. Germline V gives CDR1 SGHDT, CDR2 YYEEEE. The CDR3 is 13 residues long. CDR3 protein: CASSLLAFREQFF. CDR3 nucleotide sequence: TGTGCCAGCAGCTTACTAGCGTTTAGGGAGCAGTTCTTC.

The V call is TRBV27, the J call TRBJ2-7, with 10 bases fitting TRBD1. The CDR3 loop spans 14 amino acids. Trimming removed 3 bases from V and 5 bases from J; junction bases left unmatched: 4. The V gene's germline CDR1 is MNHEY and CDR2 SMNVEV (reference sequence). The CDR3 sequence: CASSFRDRGDEQYF. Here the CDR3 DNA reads TGTGCCAGCAGTTTCCGGGACAGGGGCGACGAGCAGTACTTC.

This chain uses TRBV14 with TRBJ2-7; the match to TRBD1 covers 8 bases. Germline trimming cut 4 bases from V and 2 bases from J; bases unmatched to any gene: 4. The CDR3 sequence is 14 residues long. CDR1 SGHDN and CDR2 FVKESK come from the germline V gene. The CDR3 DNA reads TGTGCCAGCAGCCTGAGACAGGGGCCCTACGAGCAGTACTTC. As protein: CASSLRQGPYEQYF.

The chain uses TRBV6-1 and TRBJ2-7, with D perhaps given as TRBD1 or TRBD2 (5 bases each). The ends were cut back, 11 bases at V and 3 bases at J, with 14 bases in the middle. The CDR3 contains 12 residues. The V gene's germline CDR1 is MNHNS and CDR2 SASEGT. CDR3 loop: CAFRGDFYEQYF. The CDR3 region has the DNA TGTGCCTTCAGAGGGGATTTCTACGAGCAGTACTTC.

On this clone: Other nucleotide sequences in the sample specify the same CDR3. CDR3 sequence reads: CASSSRLAANTGELFF. The CDR3 DNA sequence: TGTGCCAGCAGCTCCCGACTAGCGGCGAACACCGGGGAGCTGTTTTTT. The chain combines TRBV7-9 with TRBJ2-2; 9 bases align to TRBD2. V shed 4 bases, J shed 0 bases, and the junction held 3 bases outside the gene matches. This CDR3 contains 16 residues. CDR1 is SEHNR and CDR2 is FQNEAQ in the germline V gene (reference sequence).

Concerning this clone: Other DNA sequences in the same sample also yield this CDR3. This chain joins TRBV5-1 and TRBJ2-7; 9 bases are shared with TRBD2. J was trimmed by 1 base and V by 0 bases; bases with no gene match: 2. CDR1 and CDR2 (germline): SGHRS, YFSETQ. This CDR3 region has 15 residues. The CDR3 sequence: CASSLELAGSYEQYF. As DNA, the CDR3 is TGCGCCAGCAGCTTGGAACTAGCGGGTTCCTACGAGCAGTACTTC.